This T cell receptor beta chain was sequenced for a study of T-cell memory formation after mild COVID-19. Whole-study context: Clusters of TCRs were largely donor specific.

The CDR3 covers 12 residues. V was cut by 5 bases and J by 3 bases, with 11 bases left in between. Looked up from germline, CDR1 is SQVTM and CDR2 is ANQGSEA. Note on this clonotype: The antigen is not known.

Study-wide findings and caveats: A second wave of clones peaked on day 37, and their SARS-CoV-2 specificity went unconfirmed.

TCRdb redid the calling of the 5' RACE reads with MiXCR, one entry per CDR3 protein. The sample contains 550,000 to 650,000 distinct CDR3 sequences, 15% to 20% of which appear only once. The gene calls are TRBV29-1 and TRBJ2-7; D ambiguous. The sample taken for sequencing was PBMCs or a T cell subset sorted from them (not recorded which). This TCR was sampled from an adult woman who had mild COVID-19 (a few samples of this study predate the infection). Cell type and time point are not known. In DNA form, the CDR3 reads TGCAGCGTTTTGGGGAAGGGCTACGAGCAGTACTTC. This gives the protein CSVLGKGYEQYF.